Listed below are T cell receptor beta chains from one sample, sequenced in a study of blood T cell repertoires in COVID-19. The table came from immunoSEQ multiplex PCR; TCRdb's copy has only in-frame clones and leaves some out. The data hold roughly 230,000 clones, with 85% to 90% observed a single time. The sample taken for sequencing was peripheral blood. These receptors all come from a woman aged 55 to 70 with COVID-19, enrolled during active disease. CDR3s include the opening cysteine and the closing phenylalanine or tryptophan. The order of the fields is clone size, V gene, D gene, J gene, CDR3 DNA, CDR3 protein. A D gene is named only where the DNA matches it firmly. Rows give clone size only sometimes, using once, few, many, or a class for an expanded clone.

clone size: .; V gene: TRBV6-6; D gene: .; J gene: TRBJ1-3; CDR3 DNA: TGTGCCAGCAGTTACGACATGTATGGCTCTGGAAACACCATATATTTT; CDR3 protein: CASSYDMYGSGNTIYF
clone size: .; V gene: TRBV6-6; D gene: .; J gene: TRBJ1-4; CDR3 DNA: TGTGCCAGCATGGGGTGGGCGGGGCCAACTAATGAAAAACTGTTTTTT; CDR3 protein: CASMGWAGPTNEKLFF
clone size: .; V gene: TRBV27; D gene: TRBD1; J gene: TRBJ2-6; CDR3 DNA: TGTGCCAGCAGTACCCGGACAGGGGGCGTCCACTCTGGGGCCAACGTCCTGACTTTC; CDR3 protein: CASSTRTGGVHSGANVLTF
clone size: .; V gene: TRBV6-2/TRBV6-3; D gene: .; J gene: TRBJ1-1; CDR3 DNA: TGTGCCAGCAGTGGTACAGGCATGAACACTGAAGCTTTCTTT; CDR3 protein: CASSGTGMNTEAFF
clone size: .; V gene: TRBV19; D gene: .; J gene: TRBJ1-1; CDR3 DNA: TGTGCCAGTAGTCCGGGAACAGCTAACACTGAAGCTTTCTTT; CDR3 protein: CASSPGTANTEAFF
clone size: .; V gene: TRBV19; D gene: .; J gene: TRBJ1-2; CDR3 DNA: TGTGCCAGTAGTATAAGTACGAGGACACCGTTGAGGTCGGGCTACACCTTC; CDR3 protein: CASSISTRTPLRSGYTF
clone size: once; V gene: TRBV6-1; D gene: .; J gene: TRBJ1-3; CDR3 DNA: TGTGCCAGCAGTGAGGGAGTCTATGGTGGAAACACCATATATTTT; CDR3 protein: CASSEGVYGGNTIYF
clone size: .; V gene: TRBV7-2; D gene: TRBD1; J gene: TRBJ2-3; CDR3 DNA: TGTGCCAGCAGCCAAACAGGGGGGACGGATACGCAGTATTTT; CDR3 protein: CASSQTGGTDTQYF
clone size: once; V gene: TRBV18; D gene: .; J gene: TRBJ1-1; CDR3 DNA: TGTGCCAGCTCACCACGTCCGGGACACCCGAACACTGAAGCTTTCTTT; CDR3 protein: CASSPRPGHPNTEAFF
clone size: .; V gene: TRBV9; D gene: TRBD2; J gene: TRBJ2-3; CDR3 DNA: TGTGCCAGCAGCGTAGCGGGGGGGGGACTGTACACAGATACGCAGTATTTT; CDR3 protein: CASSVAGGGLYTDTQYF
clone size: .; V gene: TRBV3-1/TRBV3-2; D gene: TRBD1; J gene: TRBJ1-2; CDR3 DNA: TGTGCCAGCAGCCCGGCAGGGGGCGCGGGCTATGGCTACACCTTC; CDR3 protein: CASSPAGGAGYGYTF
clone size: .; V gene: TRBV2; D gene: TRBD1; J gene: TRBJ1-2; CDR3 DNA: TGTGCCAGCAGATCGACAGGGGGGATCTATGGCTACACCTTC; CDR3 protein: CASRSTGGIYGYTF
clone size: once; V gene: TRBV7-9; D gene: .; J gene: TRBJ2-7; CDR3 DNA: TGTGCCAGCAGCTTATTGTCAGGGGTCCAGGGAGAGCAGTACTTC; CDR3 protein: CASSLLSGVQGEQYF
clone size: .; V gene: TRBV7-2; D gene: TRBD1; J gene: TRBJ1-1; CDR3 DNA: TGTGCCAGCAGCTTAGCGCTATTAGGGGGCGACACTGAAGCTTTCTTT; CDR3 protein: CASSLALLGGDTEAFF
clone size: .; V gene: TRBV19; D gene: .; J gene: TRBJ1-2; CDR3 DNA: TGTGCCAGTAGTATGAACCAGTTCGTTGGCTACACCTTC; CDR3 protein: CASSMNQFVGYTF
clone size: .; V gene: TRBV3-1/TRBV3-2; D gene: .; J gene: TRBJ1-3; CDR3 DNA: TGTGCCAGCAGCCCCCTTACTGGAAACACCATATATTTT; CDR3 protein: CASSPLTGNTIYF
clone size: .; V gene: TRBV3-1/TRBV3-2; D gene: .; J gene: TRBJ1-1; CDR3 DNA: TGTGCCAGCAGCGAAGGGGCCAGGTCAACTGAAGCTTTCTTT; CDR3 protein: CASSEGARSTEAFF
clone size: few; V gene: TRBV5-5; D gene: TRBD1; J gene: TRBJ1-2; CDR3 DNA: TGTGCCAGCAGCTTGGTTGGGGACAGTAACTATGGCTACACCTTC; CDR3 protein: CASSLVGDSNYGYTF
clone size: .; V gene: TRBV20-1; D gene: .; J gene: TRBJ1-1; CDR3 DNA: TGCAGTGCTAGTCCAGGGAACACTGAAGCTTTCTTT; CDR3 protein: CSASPGNTEAFF
clone size: .; V gene: TRBV6-2/TRBV6-3; D gene: TRBD1; J gene: TRBJ1-2; CDR3 DNA: TGTGCCAGCAGTTACTCGAATAGGGGGCGCGGCTATGGCTACACCTTC; CDR3 protein: CASSYSNRGRGYGYTF